This T cell receptor beta chain was obtained from a study of T-cell reconstitution after alpha-beta-depleted transplantation in children. The study's findings and limits: As was reported, about two months after transplant, alpha-beta T cells came from several hundred expanded graft clones. The study traced high day-60 TCRbeta diversity in some patients to surviving recipient T cells and thymic progenitors. Counts and diversity of T cells one year after transplant came mostly from newly produced T cells.

Preparation of the TCRbeta library used unique molecular identifiers. TCRdb re-called the PCR reads through MiXCR, storing one row per CDR3 protein. The sample lists hundreds of thousands of distinct CDR3 sequences, 13% seen once, with roughly 0.77% in the top ten. Comment on this clonotype: What it binds is not known.

This CDR3 is built from 13 residues. V lost 5 bases to trimming and J lost 0 bases, with 7 bases between them. The germline V gene has CDR1 SGHAT and CDR2 FQNNGV. This specimen consisted of PBMCs, obtained before TCRalphabeta/CD19-depleted stem cell transplant. The receptor was isolated from a girl between 2 and 10 years old with congenital amegakaryocytic thrombocytopenia, due to receive a stem cell transplant. The chain recombines TRBV11-2 with TRBJ2-5, with a weak D call TRBD2 (5 bases). The DNA for the CDR3 is TGTGCCAGCAGCCAGGACTACCAAGAGACCCAGTACTTC. This translates into CASSQDYQETQYF.